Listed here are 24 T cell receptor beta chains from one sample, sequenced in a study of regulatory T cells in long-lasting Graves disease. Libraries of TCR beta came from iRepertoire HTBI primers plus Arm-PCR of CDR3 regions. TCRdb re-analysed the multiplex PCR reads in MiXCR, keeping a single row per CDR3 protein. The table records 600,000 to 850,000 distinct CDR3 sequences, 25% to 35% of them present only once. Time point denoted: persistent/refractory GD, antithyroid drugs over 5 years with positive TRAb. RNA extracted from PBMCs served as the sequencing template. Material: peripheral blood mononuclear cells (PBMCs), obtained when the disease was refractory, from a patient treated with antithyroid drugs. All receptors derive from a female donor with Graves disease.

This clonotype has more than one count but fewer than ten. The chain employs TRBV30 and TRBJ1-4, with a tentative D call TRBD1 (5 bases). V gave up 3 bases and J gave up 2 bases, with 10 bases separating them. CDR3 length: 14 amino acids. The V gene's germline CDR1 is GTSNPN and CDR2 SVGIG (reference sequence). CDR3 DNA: TGTGCCTGGAGGGCCCCAGGGACTAATGAAAAACTGTTTTTT. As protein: CAWRAPGTNEKLFF. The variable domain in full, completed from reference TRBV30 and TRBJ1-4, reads SQTIHQWPATLVQPVGSPLSLECTVEGTSNPNLYWYRQAAGRGLQLLFYSVGIGQISSEVPQNLSASRPQDRQFILSSKKLLLSDSGFYLCAWRAPGTNEKLFFGSGTQLSVL.

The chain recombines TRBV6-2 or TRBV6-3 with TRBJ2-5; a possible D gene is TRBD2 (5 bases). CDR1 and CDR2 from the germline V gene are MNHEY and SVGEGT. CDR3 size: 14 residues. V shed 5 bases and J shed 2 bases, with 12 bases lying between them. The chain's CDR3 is CASSSSVSQETQYF. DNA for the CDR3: TGTGCCAGCAGTAGTAGCGTCTCTCAAGAGACCCAGTACTTC.

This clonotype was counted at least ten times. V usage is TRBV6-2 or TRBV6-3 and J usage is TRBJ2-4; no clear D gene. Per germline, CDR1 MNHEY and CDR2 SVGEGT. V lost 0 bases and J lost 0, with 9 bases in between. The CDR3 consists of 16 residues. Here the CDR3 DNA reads TGTGCCAGCAGTTACTCGCAGGACCTAGCCAAAAACATTCAGTACTTC. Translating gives CASSYSQDLAKNIQYF.

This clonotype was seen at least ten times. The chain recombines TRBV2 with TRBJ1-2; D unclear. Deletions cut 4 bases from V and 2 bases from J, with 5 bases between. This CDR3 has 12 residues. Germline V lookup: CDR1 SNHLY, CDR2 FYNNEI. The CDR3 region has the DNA TGTGCCAGCAGTGCACAGAACTATGGCTACACCTTC. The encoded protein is CASSAQNYGYTF.

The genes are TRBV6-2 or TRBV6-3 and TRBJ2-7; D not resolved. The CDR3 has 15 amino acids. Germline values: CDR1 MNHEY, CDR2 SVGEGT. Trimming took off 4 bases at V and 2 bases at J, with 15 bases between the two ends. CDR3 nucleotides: TGTGCCAGCAGTTGGAACAGCGTCAACACCTACGAGCAGTACTTC. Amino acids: CASSWNSVNTYEQYF.

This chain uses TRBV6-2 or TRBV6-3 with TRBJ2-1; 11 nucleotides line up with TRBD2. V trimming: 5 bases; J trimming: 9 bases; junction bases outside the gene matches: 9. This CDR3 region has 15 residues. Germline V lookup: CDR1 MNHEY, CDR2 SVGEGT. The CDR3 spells CASSEGSGRVPEQFF. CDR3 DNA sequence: TGTGCCAGCAGTGAAGGTAGCGGGAGGGTCCCTGAGCAGTTCTTC.

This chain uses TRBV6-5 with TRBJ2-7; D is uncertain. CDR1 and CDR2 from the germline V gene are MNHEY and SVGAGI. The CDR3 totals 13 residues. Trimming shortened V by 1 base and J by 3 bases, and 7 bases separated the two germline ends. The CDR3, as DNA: TGTGCCAGCAGTTACTTGGGTTACTACGAGCAGTACTTC. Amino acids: CASSYLGYYEQYF.

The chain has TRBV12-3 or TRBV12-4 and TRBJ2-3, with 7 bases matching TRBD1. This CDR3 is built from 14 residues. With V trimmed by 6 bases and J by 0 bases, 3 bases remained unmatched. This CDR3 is CASRRTGSTDTQYF. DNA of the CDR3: TGTGCCAGCAGACGGACAGGCAGCACAGATACGCAGTATTTT.

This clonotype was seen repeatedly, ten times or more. CDR3 sequence: CSANSPWEGRNTEAFF. CDR3 DNA sequence: TGCAGTGCTAACTCCCCCTGGGAGGGCCGGAACACTGAAGCTTTCTTT. This chain connects TRBV20-1 to TRBJ1-1; the D is unclear. V was pared by 4 bases and J by 1 base, with 19 bases between. The CDR3 has 16 amino acids. Germline loops: CDR1 DFQATT, CDR2 SNEGSKA (reference sequence).

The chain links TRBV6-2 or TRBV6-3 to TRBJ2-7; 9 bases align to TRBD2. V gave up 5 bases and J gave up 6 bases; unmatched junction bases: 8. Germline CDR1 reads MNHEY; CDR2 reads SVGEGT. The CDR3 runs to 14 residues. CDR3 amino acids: CASSTGLAIREQYF. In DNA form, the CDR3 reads TGTGCCAGCAGTACGGGACTAGCTATCCGCGAGCAGTACTTC.

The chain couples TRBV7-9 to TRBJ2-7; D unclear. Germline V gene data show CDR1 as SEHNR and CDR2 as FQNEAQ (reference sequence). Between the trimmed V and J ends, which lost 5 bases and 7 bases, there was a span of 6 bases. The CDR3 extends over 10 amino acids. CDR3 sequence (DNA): TGTGCCAGCAGCCCTAAGGAGCAGTACTTC. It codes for CASSPKEQYF.

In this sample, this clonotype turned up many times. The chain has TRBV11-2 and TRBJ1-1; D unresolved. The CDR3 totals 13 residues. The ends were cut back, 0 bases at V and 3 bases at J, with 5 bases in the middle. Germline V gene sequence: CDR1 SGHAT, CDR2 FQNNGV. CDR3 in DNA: TGTGCCAGCAGCTTAGATCTGTACACTGAAGCTTTCTTT. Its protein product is CASSLDLYTEAFF.

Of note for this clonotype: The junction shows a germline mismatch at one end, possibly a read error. The CDR3 coding sequence is TGTGCCAGTAGTTATCACCGAGGGACCCGCAACACCGGGGAGCTGTTTTTT. Protein sequence: CASSYHRGTRNTGELFF. The chain carries TRBV6-2 or TRBV6-3 and TRBJ2-2; D tentatively reads TRBD1 or TRBD2 (5 bases each). There are 17 residues in the CDR3. The germline V gene encodes CDR1 MNHEY and CDR2 SVGEGT.

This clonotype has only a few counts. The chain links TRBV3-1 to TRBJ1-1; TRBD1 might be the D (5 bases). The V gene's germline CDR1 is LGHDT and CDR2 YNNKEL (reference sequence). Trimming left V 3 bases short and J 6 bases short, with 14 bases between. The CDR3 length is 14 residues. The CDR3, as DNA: TGTGCCAGCAGCCACACGACAGCGAGATCTGAAGCTTTCTTT. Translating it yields CASSHTTARSEAFF.

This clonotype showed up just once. The CDR3 loop is CADSRDNAPSPLHF. The CDR3, as DNA: TGTGCCGACAGCCGGGACAACGCACCTTCACCCCTCCACTTT. The chain couples TRBV19 to TRBJ1-6, with a possible D match to TRBD1 (6 bases). Trimming pared 11 bases from V and 9 bases from J, leaving 20 bases between. Germline V lookup: CDR1 LNHDA, CDR2 SQIVND (reference sequence). CDR3 length equals 14 residues.

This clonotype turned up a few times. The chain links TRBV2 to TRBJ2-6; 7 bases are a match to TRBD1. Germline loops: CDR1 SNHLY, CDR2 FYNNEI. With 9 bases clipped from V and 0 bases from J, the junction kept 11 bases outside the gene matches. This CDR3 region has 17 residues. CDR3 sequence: CASSGTALSSGANVLTF. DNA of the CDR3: TGTGCCAGTTCCGGGACAGCCCTATCCTCTGGGGCCAACGTCCTGACTTTC.

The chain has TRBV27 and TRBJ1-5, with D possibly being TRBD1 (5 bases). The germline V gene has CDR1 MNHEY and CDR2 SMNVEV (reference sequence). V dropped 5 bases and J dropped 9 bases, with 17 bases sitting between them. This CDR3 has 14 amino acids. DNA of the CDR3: TGTGCCAGCAGTGTTAGGGGTCGGGACGTGCCCCAGCATTTT. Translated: CASSVRGRDVPQHF.

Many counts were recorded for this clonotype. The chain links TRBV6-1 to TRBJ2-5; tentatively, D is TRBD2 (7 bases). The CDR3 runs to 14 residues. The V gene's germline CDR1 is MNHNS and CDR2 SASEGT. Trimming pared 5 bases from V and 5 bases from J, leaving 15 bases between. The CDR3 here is CASSPQGRGETQYF. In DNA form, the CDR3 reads TGTGCCAGCAGTCCTCAGGGGAGGGGCGAGACCCAGTACTTC.

CDR3 nucleotides: TGTGCCAGCAGCTTCCGGAGCCCCTATGGCTACACCTTC. It codes for CASSFRSPYGYTF. The chain recombines TRBV7-9 with TRBJ1-2; D is unresolved. The CDR3 extends over 13 amino acids. V lost 3 bases to trimming and J lost 4 bases, with 9 bases between them. In germline, CDR1 is SEHNR, CDR2 FQNEAQ (reference sequence).

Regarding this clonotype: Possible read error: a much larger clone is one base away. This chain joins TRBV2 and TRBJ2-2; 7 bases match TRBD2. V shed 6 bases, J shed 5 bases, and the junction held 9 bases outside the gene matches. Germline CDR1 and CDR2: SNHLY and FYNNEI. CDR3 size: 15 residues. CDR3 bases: TGTGCCAGCAGGAAAACGGGAGGAGGAACCGGGGAGCTGTTTTTT. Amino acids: CASRKTGGGTGELFF. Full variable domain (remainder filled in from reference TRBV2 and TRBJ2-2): EPEVTQTPSHQVTQMGQEVILRCVPISNHLYFYWYRQILGQKVEFLVSFYNNEISEKSEIFDDQFSVERPDGSNFTLKIRSTKLEDSAMYFCASRKTGGGTGELFFGEGSRLTVL.

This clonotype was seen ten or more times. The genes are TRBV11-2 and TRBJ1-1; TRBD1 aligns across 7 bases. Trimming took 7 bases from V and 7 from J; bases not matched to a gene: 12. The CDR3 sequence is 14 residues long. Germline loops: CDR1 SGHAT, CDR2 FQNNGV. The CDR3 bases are TGTGCCAGCACCCTCAATACAGGGGTAGGTGAAGCTTTCTTT. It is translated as CASTLNTGVGEAFF. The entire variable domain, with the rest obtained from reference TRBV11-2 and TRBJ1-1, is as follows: EAGVAQSPRYKIIEKRQSVAFWCNPISGHATLYWYQQILGQGPKLLIQFQNNGVVDDSQLPKDRFSAERLKGVDSTLKIQPAKLEDSAVYLCASTLNTGVGEAFFGQGTRLTVV.

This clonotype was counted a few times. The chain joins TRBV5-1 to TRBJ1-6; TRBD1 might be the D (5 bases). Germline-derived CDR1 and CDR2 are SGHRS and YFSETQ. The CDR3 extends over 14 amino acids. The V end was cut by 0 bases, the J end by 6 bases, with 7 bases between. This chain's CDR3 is CASSLDGGNSPLHF. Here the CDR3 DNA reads TGCGCCAGCAGCTTGGATGGGGGTAATTCACCCCTCCACTTT. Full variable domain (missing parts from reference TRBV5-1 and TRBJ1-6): KAGVTQTPRYLIKTRGQQVTLSCSPISGHRSVSWYQQTPGQGLQFLFEYFSETQRNKGNFPGRFSGRQFSNSRSEMNVSTLELGDSALYLCASSLDGGNSPLHFGNGTRLTVT.

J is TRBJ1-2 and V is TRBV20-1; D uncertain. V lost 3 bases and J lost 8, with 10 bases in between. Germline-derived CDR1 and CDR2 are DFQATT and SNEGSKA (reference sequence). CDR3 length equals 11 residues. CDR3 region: CSARTVGGYTF. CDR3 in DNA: TGCAGTGCTAGGACGGTCGGAGGCTACACCTTC.

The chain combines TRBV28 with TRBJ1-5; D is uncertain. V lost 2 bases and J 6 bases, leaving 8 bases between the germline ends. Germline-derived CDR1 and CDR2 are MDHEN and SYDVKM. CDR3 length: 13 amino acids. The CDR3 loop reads CASSLAERQPQHF. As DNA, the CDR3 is TGTGCCAGCAGTTTAGCGGAACGTCAGCCCCAGCATTTT.